Below are 26 T cell receptor beta chains sequenced from a single sample in a study of T cells after yellow fever vaccination (dated by TCRdb to about 2019). Library method: 5' RACE. TCRdb records Illumina NovaSeq 6000 as the sequencer. TCRdb took the public reads, trimmed them with fastp at Q25, ran MiXCR for clone calling and kept in-frame beta chains. Rows merge per CDR3 protein into single entries with the most common DNA and genes. The sample profile shows roughly 170,000 distinct CDR3 sequences; about a tenth of them were found once. The top ten hold 35% to 40% of the sample. Per the publication, the treatment or condition label means: live attenuated yellow fever vaccine strain. Source: CD8+ T cells sorted from PBMCs, taken 45 days after the yellow fever booster vaccination. The receptors were gathered from a man younger than 35 who received the YFV17D yellow fever vaccine.

The chain is built from TRBV5-4 and TRBJ1-4, with a possible D match to TRBD1 (6 bases). The CDR3 consists of 14 residues. Germline V gene data show CDR1 as SGHNT and CDR2 as YYREEE (reference sequence). V lost 3 bases and J lost 4, with 10 bases in between. The CDR3, as DNA: TGTGCCAGCAGCTCGGGACAAAATAATGAAAAACTGTTTTTT. Amino acids: CASSSGQNNEKLFF.

The V gene is TRBV11-2, the J gene TRBJ2-1; 9 bases match TRBD1. This CDR3 is 15 amino acids long. V gave up 6 bases and J gave up 3 bases; unmatched junction bases: 6. Germline CDR1 is SGHAT and CDR2 is FQNNGV. The CDR3 sequence: CASSPPGQGYNEQFF. DNA for the CDR3: TGTGCCAGCAGTCCACCGGGACAGGGCTACAATGAGCAGTTCTTC.

This clonotype has only a few counts. V is TRBV15 and J is TRBJ2-5; D is possibly TRBD1 or TRBD2 (6 bases each). The CDR3 length is 14 residues. The ends were cut back, 3 bases at V and 5 bases at J, with 13 bases in the middle. From germline, CDR1 is LNHNV and CDR2 YYDKDF (reference sequence). The CDR3 reads CATSSGGNGETQYF. The CDR3 DNA reads as TGTGCCACCAGCAGCGGGGGCAACGGGGAGACCCAGTACTTC.

This chain links TRBV7-9 with TRBJ2-3; D is ambiguous. The CDR3 loop spans 13 amino acids. From germline, CDR1 is SEHNR and CDR2 FQNEAQ (reference sequence). V lost 7 bases and J lost 2, with 10 bases in between. DNA of the CDR3: TGTGCCAGCACCCCTGGGAACACAGATACGCAGTATTTT. Translated, it gives CASTPGNTDTQYF.

The V call is TRBV3-1, the J call TRBJ2-1; no clear D gene. The CDR3 has 13 residues. The germline CDR1 and CDR2 sequences are LGHDT and YNNKEL (reference sequence). V was pared by 0 bases and J by 9 bases, with 9 bases between. CDR3 loop: CASSQEWVAEQFF. CDR3 sequence (DNA): TGTGCCAGCAGCCAAGAGTGGGTTGCTGAGCAGTTCTTC.

This clonotype was counted a few times. The rearrangement joins TRBV18 to TRBJ2-7, with 7 bases lining up with TRBD2. In germline, CDR1 is KGHSH, CDR2 LQKENI. V shed 4 bases and J 7 bases; nucleotides not matched to a gene: 7. The CDR3 consists of 13 residues. This CDR3 is CASSLGGSIEQYF. The CDR3 DNA reads TGTGCCAGCTCACTGGGAGGGTCTATAGAGCAGTACTTC.

The chain couples TRBV7-9 to TRBJ2-3; D not certain. Between the trimmed V and J ends, which lost 8 bases and 0 bases, there was a span of 9 bases. Per germline, CDR1 SEHNR and CDR2 FQNEAQ (reference sequence). The CDR3 spans 13 residues. The CDR3 spells CASHPDSTDTQYF. DNA for the CDR3: TGTGCCAGCCACCCCGACAGCACAGATACGCAGTATTTT.

This chain joins TRBV20-1 and TRBJ1-3; D remains unclear. Germline-derived CDR1 and CDR2 are DFQATT and SNEGSKA (reference sequence). Trimming cost V 5 bases and J 0 bases, with 14 bases left between them. The CDR3 covers 15 residues. Here the CDR3 DNA reads TGCAGTGCTGCGGCGCGGGTACACTCTGGAAACACCATATATTTT. Its translation is CSAAARVHSGNTIYF.

This clonotype was found a few times. This chain uses TRBV4-2 with TRBJ1-6; D might be TRBD1 (5 bases). Germline V lookup: CDR1 LGHNA, CDR2 YNFKEQ. This CDR3 contains 15 residues. V was clipped by 1 base and J by 10 bases, with 14 bases between them. CDR3 sequence reads: CASSQVGQDESPLHF. The CDR3 region has the DNA TGTGCCAGCAGCCAAGTCGGACAAGACGAGTCACCCCTCCACTTT.

The chain carries TRBV29-1 and TRBJ1-1, with D possibly being TRBD1 (6 bases). Germline V CDR1 and CDR2: SQVTM, ANQGSEA. The germline V and J ends were trimmed by 6 bases and 5 bases, with 13 bases remaining between them. The CDR3 has 12 residues. The CDR3 DNA reads as TGCAGCGTCCCGACAGGTGGGACTGAAGCTTTCTTT. Translating it yields CSVPTGGTEAFF.

This clonotype was counted ten times or more. The DNA is omitted, as the CDR3 cannot be located on it reliably, and the CDR3 follows TCRdb's listing. The chain combines TRBV10-3 with TRBJ2-1; TRBD2 reflects the table's D call only, with no check against the DNA. The V gene's germline CDR1 is ENHRY and CDR2 SYGVKD. The CDR3 comprises 19 residues, both ends counted. CDR3 residues: CAISYPGTVAGDFGNEQFF.

The CDR3 DNA reads TGTGCCAGCAGCTCACGGGGGGCTACCCAGTACTTC. This codes for CASSSRGATQYF. J is TRBJ2-5 and V is TRBV7-9; perhaps TRBD2 as D (7 bases). CDR1 is SEHNR, CDR2 FQNEAQ, per germline (reference sequence). V lost 4 bases and J 8 bases, leaving 11 bases between the germline ends. The CDR3 has 12 amino acids. Looking up the rest from reference TRBV7-9 and TRBJ2-5 gives the full variable domain: DTGVSQNPRHKITKRGQNVTFRCDPISEHNRLYWYRQTLGQGPEFLTYFQNEAQLEKSRLLSDRFSAERPKGSFSTLEIQRTEQGDSAMYLCASSSRGATQYFGPGTRLLVL.

Comments on this clonotype: The junction does not match germline at one end; this may be a read error. This chain joins TRBV10-2 and TRBJ2-3; D assignment may be TRBD1 or TRBD2 (6 bases each). The CDR3 contains 19 residues. CDR1 is WSHSY, CDR2 SAAADI, per germline. CDR3: CASRRIDGGRVSSGDTLYF. The CDR3 DNA reads TGCGCCAGCCGCCGGATCGACGGGGGCAGGGTTTCGTCGGGAGATACGCTGTATTTT.

Remarks on this clonotype: Compared with germline, one end of the junction differs, possibly owing to a read error. This sequence joins TRBV12-3 or TRBV12-4 and TRBJ2-2, with a weak D call TRBD2 (5 bases). This CDR3 is 16 amino acids long. CDR3 in amino acids: CACTHLRNIITGELIF. The DNA of the CDR3 is TGTGCCTGCACACACCTTCGGAACATCATCACCGGGGAGCTGATTTTT.

CDR3 region: CASSPRPVPYEQYV. The CDR3 region has the DNA TGTGCCAGCAGCCCTAGGCCGGTACCCTACGAGCAGTACGTC. This chain uses TRBV5-5 with TRBJ2-7; D unresolved. The length of the CDR3 is 14 residues. The germline gives CDR1 SGHKS, CDR2 YYEKEE (reference sequence). Trimming removed 4 bases at V and 2 bases at J, with 13 bases between.

The sample holds a few counts of this clonotype. This sequence joins TRBV29-1 and TRBJ1-2; 7 positions match TRBD1. The CDR3 is 13 residues long. CDR1 is SQVTM, CDR2 ANQGSEA, per germline. The V and J ends lost 7 bases and 7 bases, in that order; junction bases with no gene match: 12. CDR3 loop: CSASDSTGLGYTF. The CDR3 DNA sequence: TGCAGCGCCTCCGACTCGACAGGGCTTGGCTACACCTTC.

This clonotype has only a few counts. This CDR3 reads CASSQRSGGYEQYV. CDR3 sequence (DNA): TGCGCCAGCAGCCAACGGAGCGGGGGCTACGAGCAGTACGTC. The V call is TRBV4-1, the J call TRBJ2-7, with TRBD2 matching 8 bases. The ends lost 2 bases at V and 3 bases at J; junction bases unmatched: 3. The CDR3 covers 14 residues. Germline loops: CDR1 MGHRA, CDR2 YSYEKL.

This clonotype was recorded only once. The V call is TRBV6-2 or TRBV6-3, the J call TRBJ2-1, with D hard to call. Trimming stripped 6 bases from V and 0 bases from J, with 12 bases between. The CDR3 extends over 15 amino acids. Germline V gene lookup returns CDR1 MNHEY and CDR2 SVGEGT. Here the CDR3 DNA reads TGTGCCAGCAGGCAGACTTGGCTCTCCTACAATGAGCAGTTCTTC. Protein: CASRQTWLSYNEQFF.

This clonotype was counted a few times. The rearrangement joins TRBV4-1 to TRBJ2-6; D may be TRBD1 (5 bases). Germline values: CDR1 MGHRA, CDR2 YSYEKL. V was trimmed by 5 bases and J by 0 bases, leaving 8 bases between them. The CDR3 loop spans 15 amino acids. CDR3 sequence reads: CASSFRDSGANVLTF. As DNA, the CDR3 is TGCGCCAGCAGCTTCAGGGACTCTGGGGCCAACGTCCTGACTTTC.

In this sample, this clonotype turned up a few times. The V gene is TRBV7-3, the J gene TRBJ1-1; tentative D call: TRBD1 (6 bases). Trimming pared 2 bases from V and 5 bases from J, leaving 12 bases between. CDR1 is SGHTA and CDR2 is FQGTGA in the germline V gene. This CDR3 contains 14 residues. CDR3 nucleotides: TGTGCCAGCAGCTTAGGAGGGGGTTGGACTGAAGCTTTCTTT. Its protein is CASSLGGGWTEAFF.

V is TRBV15 and J is TRBJ2-1, with D perhaps TRBD1 or TRBD2 (5 bases each). There are 16 residues in the CDR3. Germline V gene lookup returns CDR1 LNHNV and CDR2 YYDKDF (reference sequence). V gave up 3 bases and J gave up 4 bases, with 16 bases separating them. The CDR3 DNA is TGTGCCACCAGCAGGGGGATTTCGGGGCCATACAATGAGCAGTTCTTC. Protein: CATSRGISGPYNEQFF. The whole variable domain, remainder taken from reference TRBV15 and TRBJ2-1, is DAMVIQNPRYQVTQFGKPVTLSCSQTLNHNVMYWYQQKSSQAPKLLFHYYDKDFNNEADTPDNFQSRRPNTSFCFLDIRSPGLGDTAMYLCATSRGISGPYNEQFFGPGTRLTVL.

This clonotype was observed a handful of times. J is TRBJ2-5 and V is TRBV7-2; TRBD2 matches at 8 bases. CDR3 size: 16 residues. The germline CDR1 and CDR2 sequences are SGHTA and FQGNSA. V gave up 1 base and J gave up 5 bases; unmatched junction bases: 9. The CDR3 nucleotides read TGTGCCAGCAGCTTAGTGCGAGCGGGGGCGGGGGAGACCCAGTACTTC. It is translated as CASSLVRAGAGETQYF.

V is TRBV7-9 and J is TRBJ1-1; D perhaps matches TRBD1 (6 bases). Germline V CDR1 and CDR2: SEHNR, FQNEAQ (reference sequence). The CDR3 extends over 15 amino acids. V lost 6 bases, J lost 5 bases, and 19 bases lay in between. The DNA of the CDR3 is TGTGCCAGCAGGGAAACAGGGTCAGGTGATACTGAAGCTTTCTTT. This translates into CASRETGSGDTEAFF. Combining the CDR3 with reference TRBV7-9 and TRBJ1-1 gives the whole variable domain DTGVSQNPRHKITKRGQNVTFRCDPISEHNRLYWYRQTLGQGPEFLTYFQNEAQLEKSRLLSDRFSAERPKGSFSTLEIQRTEQGDSAMYLCASRETGSGDTEAFFGQGTRLTVV.

This clonotype was counted ten times or more. This sequence joins TRBV12-3 or TRBV12-4 and TRBJ1-1, with 7 bases that match TRBD1. The length of the CDR3 is 14 residues. V dropped 6 bases and J dropped 5; count of bases not matched to a gene: 9. CDR3 DNA sequence: TGTGCCAGCAGACCACAGGGGAGCGGGACTGAAGCTTTCTTT. It specifies CASRPQGSGTEAFF.

J is TRBJ2-2 and V is TRBV7-9; weak D call: TRBD1 (6 bases). Germline CDR1 and CDR2: SEHNR and FQNEAQ (reference sequence). Trimming left V 2 bases short and J 0 bases short, with 10 bases between. This CDR3 contains 16 residues. CDR3 in DNA: TGTGCCAGCAGCTTACGGGGACATACGAACACCGGGGAGCTGTTTTTT. It specifies CASSLRGHTNTGELFF.

The chain joins TRBV28 to TRBJ1-1; D is unresolved. This CDR3 contains 13 residues. Germline V gene sequence: CDR1 MDHEN, CDR2 SYDVKM. Trimming took 3 bases from V and 4 from J, leaving 9 bases between them. The CDR3 DNA sequence: TGTGCCAGCAGTTTGGATATGGGCACTGAAGCTTTCTTT. Its protein product is CASSLDMGTEAFF.